Reported below is one TCR beta chain. The data are from a study of blood T cell repertoires in COVID-19. Study context: Samples came from the United States, Italy and Spain, spanning acute and convalescent COVID-19. In each case, the material was cDNA or gDNA derived from T cells, B-cell-depleted T cells, or PBMCs.

From germline, CDR1 is LGHDT and CDR2 YNNKEL (reference sequence). The CDR3 runs to 13 residues. The V gene lost 9 bases and the J gene lost 1 base, with 10 bases spanning the gap. In the original processing: Amplification with reference gene primers provided the estimates of nucleated cell counts. This table comes from immunoSEQ multiplex PCR, and its TCRdb copy is limited to in-frame clones, with some not included. That table supplies the V and J calls and clone size; D and trimming were determined from the DNA. In the table there are more than 150,000 clones, roughly 89% of which are singletons. The receptor was derived from a woman aged 18-30 years who had recovered from COVID-19. V is TRBV3-1 (or the pseudogene TRBV3-2) and J is TRBJ2-1, with D tentatively TRBD2 (5 bases). Input material: peripheral blood. The CDR3 DNA reads as TGTGCCAGTGCGGGTTCGTCCTACAATGAGCAGTTCTTC. Its translation: CASAGSSYNEQFF.